This TCR beta chain was recovered during a study of blood T cells in healthy people across ages. It was with a sample-barcoded 5' primer and a J-beta primer mix that a second PCR of roughly 7 to 12 cycles was run. TCRdb analysed the 5' RACE reads with MiXCR anew, one entry per CDR3 protein. The sample carries roughly 1.5 million distinct CDR3 sequences, 42% recorded once. CDR1 SQVTM and CDR2 ANQGSEA come from the germline V gene. The ends were cut back, 5 bases at V and 0 bases at J, with 14 bases in the middle. This CDR3 is built from 15 residues. Only a few counts were recorded for this clonotype. Each of the donors had approximately 10 milliliters of peripheral blood drawn into EDTA-treated Vacutainer tubes.

The chain carries TRBV29-1 and TRBJ2-1; the D call may be TRBD1 or TRBD2 (5 bases each). Sequenced input: blood. The receptor comes from a woman aged 18-35 years in good health. The CDR3 sequence is CSVTGLSTSYNEQFF. In DNA form, the CDR3 reads TGCAGCGTTACAGGACTGAGCACCTCCTACAATGAGCAGTTCTTC.